A single sample is the source of the 22 T cell receptor beta chains below, sequenced in a study of cytomegalovirus exposure and HLA in healthy donors. 60 Vbeta and 13 Jbeta primers were used in PCR. The table came from immunoSEQ multiplex PCR; TCRdb's copy has only in-frame clones and leaves some out. The sample shows 130,000 to 150,000 clones, 79% of them seen only once. Sequencing was performed on PBMCs. All receptors come from a female donor in good health and CMV-seronegative.

The chain is built from TRBV28 and TRBJ1-1; TRBD1 is a possible D gene (6 bases). The CDR3 runs 15 residues. Germline CDR1 and CDR2: MDHEN and SYDVKM. V was trimmed by 5 bases and J by 4 bases, leaving 17 bases between them. In nucleotides, the CDR3 is TGTGCCAGCAGTCTAAACAGGGATGGGGGCACTGAAGCTTTCTTT. This encodes CASSLNRDGGTEAFF.

The chain joins TRBV27 to TRBJ2-6; maybe TRBD1 (5 bases). The V gene lost 4 bases and the J gene lost 0 bases, with 16 bases spanning the gap. The CDR3 sequence is 18 residues long. Germline values: CDR1 MNHEY, CDR2 SMNVEV (reference sequence). The CDR3 here is CASSSPQGRFSGANVLTF. In DNA form, the CDR3 reads TGTGCCAGCAGTTCCCCGCAGGGTAGATTCTCTGGGGCCAACGTCCTGACTTTC.

The rearrangement uses TRBV5-1 and TRBJ2-1; 9 nucleotides agree with TRBD1. The CDR3 length is 15 residues. Trimming took 4 bases from V and 0 from J; bases not matched to a gene: 2. Germline values: CDR1 SGHRS, CDR2 YFSETQ. For the CDR3, the DNA is TGCGCCAGCAGCCAGACAGGGGGCTCCTACAATGAGCAGTTCTTC. Translation: CASSQTGGSYNEQFF.

The chain carries TRBV7-2 and TRBJ1-4; D may be TRBD1 (6 bases). CDR3 length: 15 residues. Germline CDR1 reads SGHTA; CDR2 reads FQGNSA. Trimming left V 4 bases short and J 3 bases short, with 12 bases between. CDR3 residues: CASSSQTGPNEKLFF. In nucleotides, the CDR3 is TGTGCCAGCAGCTCTCAGACAGGCCCTAATGAAAAACTGTTTTTT.

This clone was observed a single time. The V gene is TRBV4-1, the J gene TRBJ2-3, with TRBD2 matching 12 bases. The CDR3 length is 17 residues. Germline loops: CDR1 MGHRA, CDR2 YSYEKL. V shed 2 bases and J 1 base; nucleotides not matched to a gene: 4. The CDR3, as DNA: TGCGCCAGCAGCCAACCAAGACTAGCGGGGGGCACAGATACGCAGTATTTT. As protein: CASSQPRLAGGTDTQYF.

This chain links TRBV27 with TRBJ1-5, with D possibly matching TRBD1 (6 bases). V was pared by 0 bases and J by 5 bases, with 11 bases between. CDR1 and CDR2 (germline): MNHEY, SMNVEV (reference sequence). The CDR3 extends over 15 amino acids. DNA of the CDR3: TGTGCCAGCAGTTTATCGTTGGGGGCCTATCAGCCCCAGCATTTT. Protein product: CASSLSLGAYQPQHF.

The chain has TRBV9 and TRBJ2-1, with TRBD2 identical over 10 bases. The V segment lost 0 bases and the J segment 8 bases; nucleotides outside the gene matches: 5. This CDR3 is 15 amino acids long. From germline, CDR1 is SGDLS and CDR2 YYNGEE. The CDR3 here is CASSVDLAGAHEQFF. The CDR3 nucleotides are TGTGCCAGCAGCGTAGATCTAGCGGGAGCACATGAGCAGTTCTTC.

The chain uses TRBV21-1 and TRBJ2-7; TRBD1 was called by the table and not checked on the DNA. TRBV21-1 is tagged as a pseudogene. This CDR3 has 13 residues. The CDR3 nucleotides read TGTGCCAGCAGCAAAGTGTTCAACTACGAGCAGTACTTC. It is translated as CASSKVFNYEQYF.

CDR3 in amino acids: CASTLAGRNNEQFF. In DNA form, the CDR3 reads TGCGCCAGCACACTAGCGGGACGGAACAATGAGCAGTTCTTC. The rearrangement uses TRBV5-1 and TRBJ2-1, with 10 bases fitting TRBD2. The CDR3 length is 14 residues. After removal of 6 bases from V and 5 bases from J, the junction contained 5 bases not matched to a gene. Per the germline V gene, CDR1 is SGHRS and CDR2 is YFSETQ.

This clone showed up just once. The chain is built from TRBV27 and TRBJ1-1; D perhaps matches TRBD1 (6 bases). Germline loops: CDR1 MNHEY, CDR2 SMNVEV (reference sequence). The CDR3 runs to 15 residues. V was trimmed by 5 bases and J by 4 bases, leaving 17 bases between them. The CDR3 coding sequence is TGTGCCAGCAGTCCACGACACAGGGAGGGCACTGAAGCTTTCTTT. This codes for CASSPRHREGTEAFF.

The chain joins TRBV6-1 to TRBJ1-2; 9 positions agree with TRBD1. The CDR3 contains 16 residues. Per the germline V gene, CDR1 is MNHNS and CDR2 is SASEGT. The J segment lost 10 bases and the V segment lost 0 bases, leaving 12 bases of the junction unmatched. CDR3 protein: CASSEARTGVLRDYTF. CDR3 sequence (DNA): TGTGCCAGCAGTGAAGCCAGGACAGGGGTCTTGAGGGACTACACCTTC.

The chain is built from TRBV21-1 and TRBJ1-1. TRBV21-1 is recorded as a pseudogene. The CDR3 extends over 13 amino acids. The DNA of the CDR3 is TGTGCCAGCTCCCACTTCCTGAACACTGAAGCTTTCTTT. Protein product: CASSHFLNTEAFF.

The rearrangement links TRBV5-5 to TRBJ2-7; 9 bases match TRBD1. Per the germline V gene, CDR1 is SGHKS and CDR2 is YYEKEE (reference sequence). The CDR3 runs 16 residues. The junction had 8 bases not matched to a gene; V was cut back by 4 bases and J by 0 bases. This CDR3 is CASSPRDRVPSYEQYF. CDR3 DNA: TGTGCCAGCAGCCCCCGGGACAGGGTTCCCTCCTACGAGCAGTACTTC.

The chain recombines TRBV29-1 with TRBJ2-3; 7 nucleotides line up with TRBD2. This CDR3 is built from 14 residues. The V and J ends lost 5 bases and 4 bases, in that order; junction bases with no gene match: 9. Germline assignment: CDR1 SQVTM and CDR2 ANQGSEA. CDR3 in amino acids: CSVLVQRESDTQYF. The CDR3 DNA is TGCAGCGTTTTAGTCCAGCGGGAATCAGATACGCAGTATTTT.

The genes are TRBV19 and TRBJ1-2; 7 bases fit TRBD1. V lost 3 bases to trimming and J lost 5 bases; unmatched junction nucleotides: 6. CDR1 is LNHDA and CDR2 is SQIVND in the germline V gene (reference sequence). CDR3 length equals 14 residues. CDR3 DNA: TGTGCCAGTAGTATTGTAGGACAGGCTTATGGCTACACCTTC. This encodes CASSIVGQAYGYTF.

The chain links TRBV10-1 to TRBJ2-7, with D possibly matching TRBD1 (6 bases). CDR3 length: 12 amino acids. Trimming removed 8 bases from V and 1 base from J, with 9 bases in between. The germline CDR1 and CDR2 sequences are WNHNN and SYGVQD (reference sequence). CDR3 amino acids: CASGDTSYEQYF. The CDR3 region has the DNA TGCGCCAGCGGGGACACGTCCTACGAGCAGTACTTC.

V gene TRBV6-4 combines with J gene TRBJ2-3; a possible D gene is TRBD1 (6 bases). The CDR3 covers 17 residues. CDR1 and CDR2 from the germline V gene are MRHNA and SNTAGT. Trimming took 7 bases from V and 1 from J, leaving 21 bases between them. Here the CDR3 reads CASITNRDTRRTDTQYF. The CDR3 coding sequence is TGTGCCAGCATTACTAACCGGGACACCCGGCGCACAGATACGCAGTATTTT.

This rearrangement joins TRBV27 to TRBJ2-1; 9 nucleotides align to TRBD2. The germline V gene encodes CDR1 MNHEY and CDR2 SMNVEV (reference sequence). This CDR3 is built from 18 residues. V was clipped by 0 bases and J by 3 bases; unmatched bases: 9. Written as DNA, the CDR3 is TGTGCCAGCAGTTTATCTTCCCCTAGCGGGGCGATCTACAATGAGCAGTTCTTC. Translating gives CASSLSSPSGAIYNEQFF.

The chain links TRBV6-1 to TRBJ2-7, with TRBD1 as a possible D gene (6 bases). The CDR3 extends over 15 amino acids. Looked up from germline, CDR1 is MNHNS and CDR2 is SASEGT. The ends were cut back, 5 bases at V and 4 bases at J, with 18 bases in the middle. The CDR3 loop reads CASSLRGSAFYEQYF. DNA of the CDR3: TGTGCCAGCAGTCTCAGGGGATCGGCATTTTACGAGCAGTACTTC.

This clone was seen a single time. The chain links TRBV28 to TRBJ1-5, with a weak D call TRBD1 (5 bases). The CDR3 spans 15 residues. Germline-derived CDR1 and CDR2 are MDHEN and SYDVKM. Trimming left V 2 bases short and J 5 bases short, with 13 bases between. The DNA for the CDR3 is TGTGCCAGCAGTTTAGGATGGGGCCGAGATCAGCCCCAGCATTTT. Encoded protein: CASSLGWGRDQPQHF.

This clone was observed a handful of times. The V and J genes are TRBV4-2 and TRBJ1-5; possible D gene TRBD1, 5 bases. Germline V gene sequence: CDR1 LGHNA, CDR2 YNFKEQ. The CDR3 spans 14 residues. The V and J ends lost 1 base and 4 bases respectively, with 8 bases between them. In nucleotides, the CDR3 is TGTGCCAGCAGCCAAGGGACACCGAATCAGCCCCAGCATTTT. Protein product: CASSQGTPNQPQHF.

The rearrangement links TRBV5-5 to TRBJ2-7; 11 bases are shared with TRBD2. CDR3 size: 17 residues. CDR1 is SGHKS and CDR2 is YYEKEE in the germline V gene (reference sequence). Trimming took 0 bases from V and 0 from J; bases not matched to a gene: 5. The CDR3 bases are TGTGCCAGCAGCTTGGGACTAGCGGGATTTCTCTCCTACGAGCAGTACTTC. Encoded protein: CASSLGLAGFLSYEQYF.